This is a list of T cell receptor beta chains from one sample in a study of T cell responses to AZD1222 COVID-19 vaccine. The data were produced by immunoSEQ multiplex PCR, yet TCRdb's version contains in-frame clones alone and is incomplete. The table lists 200,000 to 250,000 clones, roughly 94% of them singletons. The starting material was peripheral blood, obtained 28 days after the second dose of the MenACWY control vaccine. These receptor sequences come from an adult who received the MenACWY meningococcal vaccine as a control. CDR3s include the opening cysteine and the closing phenylalanine or tryptophan. The D gene is left open where the match is weak. Clone sizes are given selectively: once, few, many, or a class where the clone is expanded.

D,size,J,V,CDR3,DNA
TRBD2,.,TRBJ2-3,TRBV5-1,CASSFWGGGTDTQYF,TGCGCCAGCAGCTTCTGGGGAGGGGGCACAGATACGCAGTATTTT
.,.,TRBJ1-4,TRBV9,CASSVEEKTPGKLFF,TGTGCCAGCAGCGTAGAAGAGAAGACTCCGGGAAAACTGTTTTTT
TRBD1,.,TRBJ2-7,TRBV6-5,CASSSRDRGAYEQYF,TGTGCCAGCAGTTCCCGGGACAGGGGGGCCTACGAGCAGTACTTC
TRBD1,.,TRBJ1-6,TRBV27,CASRYTGDNSPLHF,TGTGCCAGCAGGTATACAGGGGACAATTCACCCCTCCACTTT
.,once,TRBJ1-2,TRBV29-1,CSVFDWGDGYTF,TGCAGCGTCTTCGACTGGGGGGATGGCTACACCTTC
.,.,TRBJ2-7,TRBV5-1,CASRESYEQYF,TGCGCCAGCAGAGAGTCCTACGAGCAGTACTTC
.,.,TRBJ2-5,TRBV7-3,CASSFQGGETQYF,TGTGCCAGCAGCTTCCAGGGGGGTGAGACCCAGTACTTC
.,.,TRBJ1-5,TRBV21-1,CASSKGHQPQHF,TGTGCCAGCAGCAAAGGACACCAGCCCCAGCATTTT
TRBD1,.,TRBJ1-2,TRBV29-1,CSVEEGLQGRGNYGYTF,TGCAGCGTTGAAGAAGGACTACAGGGGCGAGGGAACTATGGCTACACCTTC
.,.,TRBJ2-1,TRBV5-1,CASSLNHEQFF,TGCGCCAGCAGCTTGAACCATGAGCAGTTCTTC
.,.,TRBJ1-6,TRBV15,CATSRDRGSYNSPLHF,TGTGCCACCAGCAGAGATAGGGGTTCCTATAATTCACCCCTCCACTTT
TRBD2,few,TRBJ2-5,TRBV5-4,CASSPVGGASGLETQYF,TGTGCCAGCAGCCCGGTGGGCGGGGCTAGCGGGCTAGAGACCCAGTACTTC
TRBD1,once,TRBJ1-4,TRBV7-8,CASSFDRVNSNEKLFF,TGTGCCAGCAGCTTCGACAGGGTGAATTCGAATGAAAAACTGTTTTTT
TRBD2,.,TRBJ2-7,TRBV3-1/TRBV3-2,CASSQKAGAYEQYF,TGTGCCAGCAGCCAAAAGGCGGGAGCCTACGAGCAGTACTTC
TRBD1,.,TRBJ2-1,TRBV19,CASSMLMTGYGTGDNEQFF,TGTGCCAGTAGTATGTTGATGACAGGTTATGGGACAGGGGACAATGAGCAGTTCTTC
.,.,TRBJ1-2,TRBV6-5,CASSTGFTGYTF,TGTGCCAGCAGCACAGGGTTTACCGGCTACACCTTC
.,.,TRBJ1-6,TRBV27,CASSLLVRENNSPLHF,TGTGCCAGCAGTTTATTGGTCAGGGAGAATAATTCACCCCTCCACTTT
.,.,TRBJ1-1,TRBV7-8,CASSSATLPTTEAFF,TGTGCCAGCAGCTCCGCGACTCTCCCAACGACTGAAGCTTTCTTT
TRBD2,.,TRBJ2-7,TRBV24-1,CATSPSGGGYEQYF,TGTGCCACCAGCCCTAGCGGCGGGGGATACGAGCAGTACTTC
.,.,TRBJ1-5,TRBV28,CASSSTLMGNQPQHF,TGTGCCAGCAGCTCAACCCTGATGGGCAATCAGCCCCAGCATTTT
.,.,TRBJ2-1,TRBV27,CASSLSISNEQFF,TGTGCCAGCAGTTTATCGATAAGCAATGAGCAGTTCTTC
TRBD1,once,TRBJ1-2,TRBV30,CAWESPGGNYGYTF,TGTGCCTGGGAGTCGCCAGGGGGCAACTATGGCTACACCTTC
TRBD2,.,TRBJ2-5,TRBV5-8,CASSLQSGREETQYF,TGTGCCAGCAGCCTACAAAGCGGGAGGGAAGAGACCCAGTACTTC
.,few,TRBJ2-2,TRBV9,CASSVVGGTGELFF,TGTGCCAGCAGCGTAGTGGGGGGTACCGGGGAGCTGTTTTTT
TRBD2,.,TRBJ2-7,TRBV30,CAWSGPGDYKYEQYF,TGTGCCTGGAGTGGGCCCGGGGACTACAAATACGAGCAGTACTTC
TRBD1,once,TRBJ2-1,TRBV9,CASSVEDRYNEQFF,TGTGCCAGCAGCGTAGAGGACAGGTACAATGAGCAGTTCTTC
.,.,TRBJ1-2,TRBV6-5,CASSFHRNYGYTF,TGTGCCAGCAGTTTTCACAGAAACTATGGCTACACCTTC